These T cell receptor beta chains were read from a single sample in a study of T cell responses to AZD1222 COVID-19 vaccine. TCRdb's table, derived via immunoSEQ multiplex PCR, lists solely in-frame clones and lacks some. Of 150,000 to 200,000 clones in the sample, approximately 90% are singletons; the top ten hold around 2%. The sample in question was peripheral blood, obtained on day 0 of AZD1222 vaccination. These receptors were obtained from an adult in good health. Both conserved end residues are part of each CDR3. Fields, in order: J gene, D gene, clone size, V gene, CDR3 DNA, CDR3 protein. D genes are given only for firm matches. Not all rows give a size; the values are once, few, many and, for expanded clones, a class.

J: TRBJ2-1
D: TRBD1
size: NA
V: TRBV24-1
DNA: TGTGCCACCAGTGATTCCGCCGGGACAGGGGCCTACAATGAGCAGTTCTTC
CDR3: CATSDSAGTGAYNEQFF

J: TRBJ1-2
D: NA
size: NA
V: TRBV5-1
DNA: TGCGCCAGCAGCTTGTTGCAGGGGCAGGGCTATGGCTACACCTTC
CDR3: CASSLLQGQGYGYTF

J: TRBJ1-1
D: NA
size: NA
V: TRBV4-1
DNA: TGCGCCAGCAGCCAAGAAGGAAGGGGGTCAGCTTTCTTT
CDR3: CASSQEGRGSAFF

J: TRBJ1-1
D: TRBD1
size: NA
V: TRBV11-2
DNA: TGTGCCAGCAGATATAGAGTCCCGACAGGGAGGGTGAACACTGAAGCTTTCTTT
CDR3: CASRYRVPTGRVNTEAFF

J: TRBJ2-3
D: TRBD2
size: once
V: TRBV28
DNA: TGTGCCAGCTCCTGGGGCCCGAGGACTAGCGAAGAAGATACGCAGTATTTT
CDR3: CASSWGPRTSEEDTQYF

J: TRBJ1-2
D: NA
size: NA
V: TRBV3-1/TRBV3-2
DNA: TGTGCCAGCAGCCCCATGGCTCGACAGAACTATGGCTACACCTTC
CDR3: CASSPMARQNYGYTF

J: TRBJ1-5
D: NA
size: NA
V: TRBV4-3
DNA: TGCGCCAGCAGTCGCAGCTGGCCCGGTAGCAATCAGCCCCAGCATTTT
CDR3: CASSRSWPGSNQPQHF

J: TRBJ1-6
D: TRBD1
size: NA
V: TRBV3-1/TRBV3-2
DNA: TGTGCCAGCAGCCAGGGACAGGGGCCTCATTCACCCCTCCACTTT
CDR3: CASSQGQGPHSPLHF

J: TRBJ1-6
D: NA
size: NA
V: TRBV28
DNA: TGTGCCAGCAGTTTTCCAAGAGGACAGATCACGTCACCCCTCCACTTT
CDR3: CASSFPRGQITSPLHF

J: TRBJ1-1
D: NA
size: NA
V: TRBV30
DNA: TGTGCCTGGAGCCGACAGGTGGTCCCTGAAGCTTTCTTT
CDR3: CAWSRQVVPEAFF

J: TRBJ2-1
D: TRBD2
size: NA
V: TRBV24-1
DNA: TGTGCCACCAGTGATTTCTCGCAGCGGGGGGACTACAATGAGCAGTTCTTC
CDR3: CATSDFSQRGDYNEQFF

J: TRBJ1-4
D: TRBD1
size: NA
V: TRBV9
DNA: TGTGCCAGCAGTACCGGGACAGGACTGGGGGAAAAACTGTTTTTT
CDR3: CASSTGTGLGEKLFF

J: TRBJ1-6
D: NA
size: NA
V: TRBV19
DNA: TGTGCCAGTAGTATCGAGACAGGTACCGGTTCACCCCTCCACTTT
CDR3: CASSIETGTGSPLHF

J: TRBJ2-2
D: TRBD1
size: NA
V: TRBV7-3
DNA: TGTGCCAGCAGCTTGGACAGGGCCACCGGGGAGCTGTTTTTT
CDR3: CASSLDRATGELFF

J: TRBJ1-1
D: TRBD1
size: NA
V: TRBV11-2
DNA: TGTGCCAGCAGCTTAGTAGTGGGACAGTACACTGAAGCTTTCTTT
CDR3: CASSLVVGQYTEAFF

J: TRBJ1-5
D: NA
size: NA
V: TRBV5-1
DNA: TGCGCCAGCAGCTTGGACGGATACAATCAGCCCCAGCATTTT
CDR3: CASSLDGYNQPQHF

J: TRBJ1-4
D: NA
size: NA
V: TRBV6-5
DNA: TGTGCCAGCAATCTAGGGTGGGATAATGAAAAACTGTTTTTT
CDR3: CASNLGWDNEKLFF

J: TRBJ1-2
D: TRBD1
size: NA
V: TRBV11-2
DNA: TGTGCCAGCAGCTTAACCGAGGGGGCTATGGGCGGCTACACCTTC
CDR3: CASSLTEGAMGGYTF

J: TRBJ1-2
D: NA
size: NA
V: TRBV30
DNA: TGTGCCTGGAGCCAAATCGGTGGCTACACCTTC
CDR3: CAWSQIGGYTF

J: TRBJ1-2
D: NA
size: NA
V: TRBV24-1
DNA: TGTGCCACCAGTGATGGGGGCCGCAGTTCAGGGAAATATGGCTACACCTTC
CDR3: CATSDGGRSSGKYGYTF

J: TRBJ1-4
D: NA
size: NA
V: TRBV6-5
DNA: TGTGCCAGCAAGGAACAGGCAACTAATGAAAAACTGTTTTTT
CDR3: CASKEQATNEKLFF

J: TRBJ2-1
D: TRBD2
size: NA
V: TRBV5-4
DNA: TGTGCCAGCAGCTCCGGAGGGCCTAGCGGGAGTAGATCCTACAATGAGCAGTTCTTC
CDR3: CASSSGGPSGSRSYNEQFF